This T cell receptor (beta chain) was identified in a study of T cell responses to AZD1222 COVID-19 vaccine. Study conclusions and caveats: Spike-specific TCR breadth and depth rose after two AZD1222 doses. Donors, mostly white British, included more females; clonal diversity was possibly underestimated.

Notes on this clone: Its specificity is unknown.

Sequencing was performed with immunoSEQ multiplex PCR; in TCRdb, only in-frame clones are kept and a portion is missing. The sample contains around 96,000 clones, over 80% of which appear only once. Germline V gives CDR1 MNHNS, CDR2 SASEGT. The CDR3 consists of 12 residues. V lost 3 bases, J lost 5 bases, and 5 bases lay in between. The clonotype was recovered from an adult who received the AZD1222 COVID-19 vaccine. This chain uses TRBV6-1 with TRBJ2-1; D remains unclear. Sequenced material: peripheral blood, taken 28 days after the second AZD1222 dose. The CDR3 bases are TGTGCCAGCAGTGACAACAACAATGAGCAGTTCTTC. As protein: CASSDNNNEQFF.